This T cell receptor (beta chain) was captured by sequencing in a study of shared clonotypes between healthy human individuals. Trimming removed 4 bases at V and 0 bases at J, with 18 bases between. Germline V CDR1 and CDR2: MNHEY, SMNVEV (reference sequence). This CDR3 spans 17 amino acids. The test was conducted at deep level. Clones were read by immunoSEQ multiplex PCR, and TCRdb kept only the in-frame ones, dropping some. The sample holds approximately 500,000 clones, around 73% seen once. This sequence joins TRBV27 and TRBJ1-2, with a possible D match to TRBD1 (5 bases). Sequencing was performed on PBMCs. The origin of this receptor is a woman in her thirties or forties in good health. Some clones in this sample may be carry-over from other donors' samples. The CDR3 nucleotides are TGTGCCAGCAGTTCAATGTCAGGGTTTTCGACTAACTATGGCTACACCTTC. Its translation: CASSSMSGFSTNYGYTF.